This T cell receptor beta chain is drawn from a study of early T cells in non-severe SARS-CoV-2 infection. The CDR3 sequence is 13 residues long. Between the trimmed V and J ends, which lost 5 bases and 4 bases, there was a span of 11 bases. Attachment of unique molecular identifiers was made to individual cDNA molecules. TCRdb independently ran MiXCR on the 5' RACE reads; one entry per CDR3 protein. This table has 60,000 to 75,000 distinct CDR3 sequences, 3.5% to 6% appearing once. The sequenced sample was whole blood, obtained at baseline. This sequence originates from an adult who was a healthcare worker with PCR-confirmed SARS-CoV-2 infection or an uninfected control (not recorded which). The donor label of this sample is uncertain. The rearrangement links TRBV12-3 or TRBV12-4 to TRBJ1-2; a possible D gene is TRBD1 (5 bases). The CDR3 loop is CASSATVSYGYTF. Written as DNA, the CDR3 is TGTGCCAGCAGTGCGACAGTCTCCTATGGCTACACCTTC.